The count of the clone carrying this TCR beta chain is one. Some clones are missing from TCRdb's copy, which holds only in-frame ones; the method was immunoSEQ multiplex PCR. The data hold some 21,000 clones, with around 87% observed a single time. The record originates from a study of chemoradiotherapy in HPV16-positive cancers. The clonotype was recovered from a human donor with HPV-associated anogenital cancer. The input for sequencing was blood, taken from a patient who underwent chemoradiotherapy.

CDR3 protein: CASSQDGLAGTDTQYF. CDR3 in DNA: TGCGCCAGCAGCCAAGACGGGCTAGCTGGCACAGATACGCAGTATTTT. The chain employs TRBV4-3 and TRBJ2-3, with D possibly matching TRBD2 (5 bases). V lost 0 bases and J lost 1, with 11 bases in between. The CDR3 is 16 amino acids. Per germline, CDR1 LGHNA and CDR2 YSLEER.